Shown below are 12 T cell receptor beta chains from a single sample sequenced in a study of vaccination effects on CD4 cells after COVID-19. The antigens of these receptors remain unknown. Profiling relied on immunoSEQ multiplex PCR, and the TCRdb table lists in-frame clones only, not all of them. Of some 70,000 clones in the sample, about 80% are singletons; the top ten hold approximately 1.2%. Before any sequencing was done, the ViraFEST assay used viral peptide pools to expand antigen-specific CD4+ T cells. Isolation of CD4+ T cells took place after 10 days of culture. Of the BNT162b2 and mRNA-1273 vaccines, participants received two doses of one or the other. The source was CD4+ T cells from PBMCs cultured with HCoV-229E spike peptides, collected after COVID-19 vaccination. All receptors come from a human donor who received a COVID-19 vaccine.

This clone was seen more than once but under ten times. The chain has TRBV7-8 and TRBJ2-7; 10 bases match TRBD2. The V and J ends lost 4 bases and 5 bases, in that order; junction bases with no gene match: 2. The CDR3 spans 13 residues. In germline, CDR1 is SGHVS, CDR2 FQNEAQ. The CDR3 here is CASSSGLANEQYV. As DNA, the CDR3 is TGTGCCAGCAGCTCGGGACTAGCGAACGAGCAGTACGTC.

The CDR3 sequence is CASRGVSTTGELFF. The CDR3 nucleotides read TGTGCCAGCCGGGGGGTTTCGACGACCGGGGAGCTGTTTTTT. The V call is TRBV28, the J call TRBJ2-2, with 7 bases lining up with TRBD2. V gave up 8 bases and J gave up 5 bases; unmatched junction bases: 8. CDR1 is MDHEN and CDR2 is SYDVKM in the germline V gene. This CDR3 contains 14 residues.

The chain recombines TRBV7-9 with TRBJ2-3; no clear D. V dropped 8 bases and J dropped 1 base, with 16 bases sitting between them. The CDR3 spans 15 residues. Germline V gene lookup returns CDR1 SEHNR and CDR2 FQNEAQ (reference sequence). CDR3: CASAAGSPRTDTQYF. CDR3 sequence (DNA): TGTGCCAGCGCAGCCGGGTCTCCGCGCACAGATACGCAGTATTTT.

The chain recombines TRBV10-1 with TRBJ1-1; the D is unclear. The germline V and J ends were trimmed by 2 bases and 0 bases, with 4 bases remaining between them. CDR1 is WNHNN, CDR2 SYGVQD, per germline (reference sequence). This CDR3 is 13 amino acids long. CDR3 protein: CASSETLNTEAFF. The CDR3 DNA reads TGCGCCAGCAGTGAGACTTTGAACACTGAAGCTTTCTTT.

The J gene is TRBJ2-3, the V gene TRBV28; D call uncertain. The CDR3 covers 14 residues. Deletions cut 8 bases from V and 1 base from J, with 13 bases between. The germline V gene has CDR1 MDHEN and CDR2 SYDVKM. This CDR3 is CASQSLGGTDTQYF. In DNA, the CDR3 is TGTGCCAGCCAATCCCTTGGGGGCACAGATACGCAGTATTTT.

The chain couples TRBV6-6 to TRBJ1-1, with TRBD1 identical over 7 bases. Trimming took 8 bases from V and 5 from J; bases not matched to a gene: 11. From germline, CDR1 is MNHNY and CDR2 SVGAGI (reference sequence). The CDR3 contains 14 residues. The CDR3 sequence: CASLSRGLMTEAFF. The CDR3 DNA sequence: TGTGCCAGCCTTTCGAGGGGGCTGATGACTGAAGCTTTCTTT.

V gene TRBV6-1 combines with J gene TRBJ1-4; a possible D gene is TRBD1 (5 bases). V lost 2 bases and J lost 5, with 9 bases in between. This CDR3 contains 14 residues. Germline V gene sequence: CDR1 MNHNS, CDR2 SASEGT. The CDR3 sequence: CASSERGRNEKLFF. CDR3 DNA sequence: TGTGCCAGCAGTGAAAGGGGCAGGAATGAAAAACTGTTTTTT.

This chain uses TRBV7-3 with TRBJ1-5; D is ambiguous. CDR1 is SGHTA, CDR2 FQGTGA, per germline. The CDR3 spans 20 residues. The ends were cut back, 1 base at V and 2 bases at J, with 24 bases in the middle. CDR3 in amino acids: CASSLRRPFGLFGRNQPQHF. The CDR3 nucleotides read TGTGCCAGCAGCTTAAGGCGGCCATTCGGGCTATTCGGACGCAATCAGCCCCAGCATTTT. The full variable domain, completed using reference TRBV7-3 and TRBJ1-5, is GAGVSQTPSNKVTEKGKYVELRCDPISGHTALYWYRQSLGQGPEFLIYFQGTGAADDSGLPNDRFFAVRPEGSVSTLKIQRTERGDSAVYLCASSLRRPFGLFGRNQPQHFGDGTRLSIL.

V gene TRBV5-1 combines with J gene TRBJ1-2; no clear D gene. Germline V lookup: CDR1 SGHRS, CDR2 YFSETQ. V was pared by 0 bases and J by 4 bases, with 13 bases between. The CDR3 is 15 amino acids. The CDR3 is CASSLDTGMGYGYTF. The CDR3 nucleotides read TGCGCCAGCAGCTTGGATACGGGGATGGGCTATGGCTACACCTTC. Filled out from reference TRBV5-1 and TRBJ1-2, the complete variable domain reads KAGVTQTPRYLIKTRGQQVTLSCSPISGHRSVSWYQQTPGQGLQFLFEYFSETQRNKGNFPGRFSGRQFSNSRSEMNVSTLELGDSALYLCASSLDTGMGYGYTFGSGTRLTVV.

The chain links TRBV29-1 to TRBJ1-2; maybe TRBD1 (6 bases). The V end was cut by 5 bases, the J end by 6 bases, with 7 bases between. The CDR3 totals 10 residues. Germline values: CDR1 SQVTM, CDR2 ANQGSEA. The CDR3 nucleotides read TGCAGCGTTAAGGGGGATGGCTACACCTTC. Protein product: CSVKGDGYTF.

V and J are TRBV4-1 and TRBJ1-2; D call uncertain. CDR1 MGHRA and CDR2 YSYEKL come from the germline V gene. Trimming stripped 4 bases from V and 8 bases from J, with 17 bases between. This CDR3 has 14 residues. The CDR3 DNA is TGCGCCAGCAGCCCGGAAGGTGGCAGAGGCGGCTACACCTTC. The encoded protein is CASSPEGGRGGYTF.

This sequence joins TRBV6-5 and TRBJ1-5; weak D call: TRBD1 (6 bases). Germline CDR1 MNHEY, CDR2 SVGAGI. V lost 7 bases and J lost 3, with 10 bases in between. This CDR3 spans 13 amino acids. The CDR3 protein is CASKGGINQPQHF. The DNA for the CDR3 is TGTGCCAGCAAAGGGGGAATCAATCAGCCCCAGCATTTT.